These 18 T cell receptor beta chains were all obtained from the same sample, sequenced in a study of PD-1 blockade in classical Hodgkin lymphoma. Time point: cycle 4 day 1 (C4D1), after less than seven weeks of nivolumab. Every patient was affected by relapse after autologous stem cell transplantation, while exposure to brentuximab vedotin was not uniform. Using immunoSEQ multiplex PCR, the repertoire was profiled, and TCRdb retains in-frame clones only, with some absent. The profile covers roughly 48,000 clones, with roughly 86% appearing a single time and approximately 7% taken by the ten largest. The specimen was peripheral blood mononuclear cells (PBMCs), collected before the fourth cycle of nivolumab. The receptor set was obtained from a human donor with classical Hodgkin lymphoma.

The V gene is TRBV7-6, the J gene TRBJ2-1, with TRBD1 as a possible D gene (6 bases). This CDR3 is 16 amino acids long. Germline V gene lookup returns CDR1 SGHVS and CDR2 FNYEAQ. Trimming removed 0 bases at V and 2 bases at J, with 11 bases between. The CDR3 loop is CASSLAGAAPYNEQFF. The DNA for the CDR3 is TGTGCCAGCAGCTTAGCGGGGGCAGCACCCTACAATGAGCAGTTCTTC.

The rearrangement joins TRBV7-6 to TRBJ1-3; TRBD1 matches at 7 bases. The CDR3 consists of 14 residues. Germline trimming cut 4 bases from V and 4 bases from J; bases unmatched to any gene: 4. The germline V gene encodes CDR1 SGHVS and CDR2 FNYEAQ. CDR3 residues: CASSSVTGGNTIYF. The CDR3 coding sequence is TGTGCCAGCAGCTCCGTGACAGGGGGAAACACCATATATTTT.

V and J are TRBV9 and TRBJ1-3; D uncertain. The CDR3 has 13 residues. V lost 7 bases to trimming and J lost 3 bases, with 11 bases between them. CDR1 and CDR2 (germline): SGDLS, YYNGEE. The CDR3 protein is CASSSDGGNTIYF. The DNA of the CDR3 is TGTGCCAGCTCATCTGACGGTGGAAACACCATATATTTT. Drawing the rest from reference TRBV9 and TRBJ1-3, the complete variable domain is DSGVTQTPKHLITATGQRVTLRCSPRSGDLSVYWYQQSLDQGLQFLIQYYNGEERAKGNILERFSAQQFPDLHSELNLSSLELGDSALYFCASSSDGGNTIYFGEGSWLTVV.

The chain recombines TRBV19 with TRBJ2-7; D ambiguous. The CDR3 sequence is 14 residues long. V was pared by 2 bases and J by 3 bases, with 11 bases between. Germline CDR1 reads LNHDA; CDR2 reads SQIVND (reference sequence). CDR3 sequence reads: CASSINWASYEQYF. The CDR3 DNA reads as TGTGCCAGTAGTATAAACTGGGCCAGCTACGAGCAGTACTTC.

The chain carries TRBV11-2 and TRBJ2-7; tentatively, D is TRBD2 (5 bases). CDR1 and CDR2 (germline): SGHAT, FQNNGV. CDR3 length: 15 residues. With 0 bases removed from V and 4 bases from J, the gap between germline ends came to 13 bases. CDR3 DNA sequence: TGTGCCAGCAGCTTAGATAGTGGGGTAGCGTACGAGCAGTACTTC. Amino acids: CASSLDSGVAYEQYF.

V and J are TRBV6-1 and TRBJ2-7; 8 positions match TRBD1. This CDR3 contains 17 residues. Germline-derived CDR1 and CDR2 are MNHNS and SASEGT. The V and J ends lost 4 bases and 5 bases, in that order; junction bases with no gene match: 16. CDR3 DNA: TGTGCCAGCAGTGCACTACAGGGGGGCATAACCGGCAACGAGCAGTACTTC. Protein product: CASSALQGGITGNEQYF.

CDR3 bases: TGTGCCAGCTCACTCAGGGTTCAGGACTACGAGCAGTACTTC. This sequence encodes CASSLRVQDYEQYF. V is TRBV18 and J is TRBJ2-7, with D possibly matching TRBD1 (5 bases). This CDR3 has 14 amino acids. Trimming stripped 4 bases from V and 3 bases from J, with 13 bases between. Germline-derived CDR1 and CDR2 are KGHSH and LQKENI. The full variable domain, with the rest looked up from reference TRBV18 and TRBJ2-7, is NAGVMQNPRHLVRRRGQEARLRCSPMKGHSHVYWYRQLPEEGLKFMVYLQKENIIDESGMPKERFSAEFPKEGPSILRIQQVVRGDSAAYFCASSLRVQDYEQYFGPGTRLTVT.

V and J are TRBV28 and TRBJ2-1; D is ambiguous. The CDR3 is 12 amino acids. Germline-derived CDR1 and CDR2 are MDHEN and SYDVKM. With 9 bases removed from V and 7 bases from J, the gap between germline ends came to 13 bases. CDR3 region: CASHKVGNEQFF. The CDR3 DNA is TGTGCCAGTCACAAGGTCGGGAATGAGCAGTTCTTC.

V and J are TRBV6-6 and TRBJ1-3; a possible D gene is TRBD1 (5 bases). Germline-derived CDR1 and CDR2 are MNHNY and SVGAGI (reference sequence). The CDR3 contains 14 residues. V was clipped by 2 bases and J by 4 bases, with 9 bases between them. CDR3 nucleotide sequence: TGTGCCAGCAGTTACAAGGGGTTGGGAAACACCATATATTTT. Protein product: CASSYKGLGNTIYF.

This clone qualifies as medium-sized. The rearrangement links TRBV5-6 to TRBJ2-7; 8 nucleotides align to TRBD2. Trimming cost V 3 bases and J 2 bases; bases outside gene matches: 7. The germline gives CDR1 SGHDT, CDR2 YYEEEE. The CDR3 has 15 amino acids. This chain's CDR3 is CASSSLLAEPYEQYF. CDR3 DNA sequence: TGTGCCAGCAGCTCGTTACTAGCGGAACCCTACGAGCAGTACTTC.

The chain recombines TRBV6-5 with TRBJ2-7; perhaps TRBD1 as D (6 bases). From germline, CDR1 is MNHEY and CDR2 SVGAGI. This CDR3 comprises 13 residues. With 4 bases removed from V and 2 bases from J, the gap between germline ends came to 9 bases. As DNA, the CDR3 is TGTGCCAGCAGTTGGGGGACACCCTACGAGCAGTACTTC. This sequence encodes CASSWGTPYEQYF.

The V and J genes are TRBV29-1 and TRBJ1-1; D might be TRBD1 (6 bases). Germline loops: CDR1 SQVTM, CDR2 ANQGSEA. V shed 6 bases and J shed 4 bases, with 15 bases lying between them. The CDR3 sequence is 13 residues long. The DNA for the CDR3 is TGCAGCGTAGATACAGGGCTCGGCACTGAAGCTTTCTTT. This encodes CSVDTGLGTEAFF.

The rearrangement joins TRBV4-1 to TRBJ2-1; 15 bases fit TRBD2. Trimming removed 1 base from V and 7 bases from J; junction bases left unmatched: 11. CDR3 length: 19 residues. Germline lookup yields CDR1 MGHRA and CDR2 YSYEKL. The CDR3 DNA reads TGCGCCAGCAGCCAAGCGAAGGGACTAGCGGGAGGTCTTGGAAATGAGCAGTTCTTC. It codes for CASSQAKGLAGGLGNEQFF.

The rearrangement uses TRBV5-1 and TRBJ2-5; TRBD1 aligns across 8 bases. J gave up 5 bases and V 0 bases, and 6 bases lay outside the gene matches. The germline CDR1 and CDR2 sequences are SGHRS and YFSETQ. There are 15 residues in the CDR3. This CDR3 is CASSLGTGRWETQYF. As DNA, the CDR3 is TGCGCCAGCAGCTTGGGGACAGGGCGGTGGGAGACCCAGTACTTC. The whole variable domain, remainder taken from reference TRBV5-1 and TRBJ2-5, is KAGVTQTPRYLIKTRGQQVTLSCSPISGHRSVSWYQQTPGQGLQFLFEYFSETQRNKGNFPGRFSGRQFSNSRSEMNVSTLELGDSALYLCASSLGTGRWETQYFGPGTRLLVL.

This sequence joins TRBV6-4 and TRBJ2-3, with 8 bases matching TRBD2. With 4 bases clipped from V and 2 bases from J, the junction kept 5 bases outside the gene matches. Germline V gene sequence: CDR1 MRHNA, CDR2 SNTAGT. There are 15 residues in the CDR3. DNA of the CDR3: TGTGCCAGCAGTGGGAGCGGGGGAGCCACAGATACGCAGTATTTT. It encodes CASSGSGGATDTQYF.

The chain employs TRBV7-9 and TRBJ2-7; possibly TRBD1 for D (7 bases). This CDR3 contains 15 residues. Germline V gene sequence: CDR1 SEHNR, CDR2 FQNEAQ (reference sequence). V lost 3 bases, J lost 0 bases, and 12 bases lay in between. The CDR3 reads CASSFSGGLSYEQYF. CDR3 coding DNA: TGTGCCAGCAGCTTTTCAGGGGGGCTCTCCTACGAGCAGTACTTC.

The chain carries TRBV7-6 and TRBJ2-5, with 10 nucleotides matching TRBD2. The CDR3 is 15 residues long. Trimming removed 7 bases from V and 4 bases from J; junction bases left unmatched: 9. The germline gives CDR1 SGHVS, CDR2 FNYEAQ. CDR3 protein: CASTKAGGEGETQYF. CDR3 bases: TGTGCCAGCACCAAAGCGGGGGGGGAAGGAGAGACCCAGTACTTC.

This rearrangement joins TRBV9 to TRBJ1-2; D is unclear. Trimming stripped 0 bases from V and 8 bases from J, with 11 bases between. Germline lookup yields CDR1 SGDLS and CDR2 YYNGEE. The CDR3 loop spans 13 amino acids. The CDR3 region is CASSVGARRGYTF. CDR3 bases: TGTGCCAGCAGCGTAGGGGCCCGCCGGGGCTACACCTTC.